These 29 T cell receptor beta chains were sequenced from one sample in a study of shared clonotypes between healthy human individuals. Repertoires were generated with immunoSEQ multiplex PCR, while TCRdb's copy carries only in-frame clones and drops some. The sample lists fewer than 1.6 million clones, approximately 98.5% occurring once. The sequenced sample consisted of naive CD4+ T cells sorted from blood. Subset given: CD45RA+ positively selected. These receptors originate from a man in his thirties or forties in good health.

The CDR3 region is CSVAGTADLSTDTQYF. In DNA, the CDR3 is TGCAGCGTTGCGGGGACCGCCGACCTTAGCACAGATACGCAGTATTTT. The chain has TRBV29-1 and TRBJ2-3; D may be TRBD1 or TRBD2 (5 bases each). V lost 4 bases to trimming and J lost 0 bases, with 17 bases between them. This CDR3 is 16 amino acids long. Germline V gene lookup returns CDR1 SQVTM and CDR2 ANQGSEA.

This clone was detected once. The V gene is TRBV2, the J gene TRBJ2-3; TRBD1 agrees at 8 bases. CDR3 length equals 14 residues. Germline V gene sequence: CDR1 SNHLY, CDR2 FYNNEI. The V gene end was trimmed by 4 bases and the J gene end by 4 bases; junction bases not matched to a gene: 4. The CDR3 protein is CASSVDRVPDTQYF. The DNA for the CDR3 is TGTGCCAGCAGTGTGGACAGGGTGCCAGATACGCAGTATTTT.

This clone was observed a single time. The rearrangement uses TRBV21-1 and TRBJ1-5; the DNA was not used to check the table's D call, TRBD1. TRBV21-1 is reported as a pseudogene. This CDR3 is built from 10 residues. CDR3 in amino acids: CASSKVRGHF. CDR3 nucleotide sequence: TGTGCCAGCAGCAAAGTAAGGGGGCATTTT.

V and J are TRBV19 and TRBJ2-4, with 10 bases matching TRBD2. J lost 9 bases, V lost 7 bases, and 12 bases had no gene match. This CDR3 is 15 amino acids long. The germline V gene has CDR1 LNHDA and CDR2 SQIVND (reference sequence). The CDR3 DNA reads as TGTGCCAGTACAAAAGCGGGGGGGACGGAATCCATTCAGTACTTC. Translated: CASTKAGGTESIQYF.

The CDR3 DNA reads TGTGCCAGCAGTTGGGGGGGACAGGGGTCCTACAATGAGCAGTTCTTC. Protein product: CASSWGGQGSYNEQFF. The chain is built from TRBV6-5 and TRBJ2-1; 10 bases line up with TRBD1. The ends lost 4 bases at V and 1 base at J; junction bases unmatched: 4. Germline V gene lookup returns CDR1 MNHEY and CDR2 SVGAGI. This CDR3 has 16 residues.

CDR3 in DNA: TGTGCCAGCAGCCCCACAGGGGGCTACACCGGGGAGCTGTTTTTT. It encodes CASSPTGGYTGELFF. The chain employs TRBV5-4 and TRBJ2-2; TRBD1 agrees at 9 bases. Germline CDR1 SGHNT, CDR2 YYREEE (reference sequence). Germline trimming cut 4 bases from V and 3 bases from J; bases unmatched to any gene: 4. The CDR3 runs 15 residues.

The rearrangement links TRBV28 to TRBJ2-3; D uncertain. V gave up 2 bases and J gave up 6 bases, with 9 bases separating them. The length of the CDR3 is 13 residues. Germline CDR1 and CDR2: MDHEN and SYDVKM. The CDR3 region has the DNA TGTGCCAGCAGTTTACGGGTAGTGGATACGCAGTATTTT. Residues: CASSLRVVDTQYF.

This clone appeared a single time. This chain connects TRBV4-1 to TRBJ1-3; D might be TRBD1 (6 bases). V was clipped by 1 base and J by 1 base, with 8 bases between them. CDR1 is MGHRA and CDR2 is YSYEKL in the germline V gene. The CDR3 covers 15 residues. The CDR3 loop reads CASSQAGVSGNTIYF. The CDR3 DNA sequence: TGCGCCAGCAGCCAAGCAGGGGTTTCTGGAAACACCATATATTTT.

This chain links TRBV7-9 with TRBJ1-1, with a possible D match to TRBD1 (5 bases). Per germline, CDR1 SEHNR and CDR2 FQNEAQ (reference sequence). The CDR3 runs to 13 residues. V lost 8 bases and J lost 5, with 15 bases in between. The CDR3 sequence is CASAQEGGTEAFF. CDR3 nucleotides: TGTGCCAGCGCACAGGAGGGCGGTACTGAAGCTTTCTTT.

V gene TRBV28 combines with J gene TRBJ1-5, with 9 positions matching TRBD1. In germline, CDR1 is MDHEN, CDR2 SYDVKM. Germline trimming cut 5 bases from V and 0 bases from J; bases unmatched to any gene: 11. This CDR3 is 18 amino acids long. CDR3: CASSPPGQGLSSNQPQHF. The CDR3 DNA sequence: TGTGCCAGCAGTCCACCGGGACAGGGACTGAGTAGCAATCAGCCCCAGCATTTT.

The gene calls are TRBV19 and TRBJ2-1, with 13 bases identical to TRBD2. The ends lost 5 bases at V and 4 bases at J; junction bases unmatched: 11. Germline V lookup: CDR1 LNHDA, CDR2 SQIVND (reference sequence). The CDR3 is 18 residues long. The CDR3 DNA is TGTGCCAGTAGTGTCGGACTAGCGGGAGTAGGAAATTACAATGAGCAGTTCTTC. Encoded protein: CASSVGLAGVGNYNEQFF.

This clone was recorded a few times. Other DNA sequences in the same sample also yield this CDR3. The chain couples TRBV11-3 to TRBJ2-6; D call uncertain. V shed 1 base and J shed 4 bases, with 2 bases lying between them. The CDR3 is made up of 13 amino acids. The germline CDR1 and CDR2 sequences are SGHNT and YENEEA. CDR3 region: CASSLGGANVLTF. CDR3 nucleotides: TGTGCCAGCAGCTTAGGAGGGGCCAACGTCCTGACTTTC.

The rearrangement uses TRBV28 and TRBJ2-2, with 8 bases that match TRBD1. The V gene end was trimmed by 5 bases and the J gene end by 5 bases; junction bases not matched to a gene: 7. The CDR3 is 15 amino acids. Germline assignment: CDR1 MDHEN and CDR2 SYDVKM. The CDR3 region is CASSNRQGLTGELFF. The CDR3 nucleotides are TGTGCCAGCAGTAATAGACAGGGGTTGACCGGGGAGCTGTTTTTT.

This clone was detected only a few times. This chain joins TRBV29-1 and TRBJ2-4; weak D call: TRBD1 (5 bases). V was shortened by 6 bases and J by 7 bases, with 16 bases between the two germline ends. CDR3 length: 13 amino acids. Germline CDR1 is SQVTM and CDR2 is ANQGSEA. CDR3 DNA sequence: TGCAGCGTCTCCGGACACAATGGGAACATTCAGTACTTC. This codes for CSVSGHNGNIQYF.

This chain links TRBV5-1 with TRBJ1-1; D remains unclear. Per germline, CDR1 SGHRS and CDR2 YFSETQ. The V end lost 1 base, the J end lost 1 base, and 8 bases lay between the germline ends. The CDR3 extends over 14 amino acids. In DNA form, the CDR3 reads TGCGCCAGCAGCTTGAGAGTACAGAACACTGAAGCTTTCTTT. Its translation is CASSLRVQNTEAFF. Full variable domain (remainder filled in from reference TRBV5-1 and TRBJ1-1): KAGVTQTPRYLIKTRGQQVTLSCSPISGHRSVSWYQQTPGQGLQFLFEYFSETQRNKGNFPGRFSGRQFSNSRSEMNVSTLELGDSALYLCASSLRVQNTEAFFGQGTRLTVV.

This clone was detected only once. The chain is built from TRBV11-2 and TRBJ2-1; no clear D gene. Trimming removed 2 bases from V and 8 bases from J, with 7 bases in between. CDR1 and CDR2 (germline): SGHAT, FQNNGV. The CDR3 spans 12 residues. The CDR3 region is CASSLWPDEQFF. The CDR3, as DNA: TGTGCCAGCAGCTTATGGCCCGATGAGCAGTTCTTC.

V and J are TRBV5-1 and TRBJ1-4; TRBD1 agrees at 9 bases. V was clipped by 1 base and J by 6 bases; unmatched bases: 7. The CDR3 extends over 16 amino acids. Germline CDR1 and CDR2: SGHRS and YFSETQ. CDR3 region: CASSLSGQGTYEKLFF. The CDR3 DNA is TGCGCCAGCAGCTTGTCCGGACAGGGGACCTATGAAAAACTGTTTTTT.

J is TRBJ2-1 and V is TRBV29-1; D is possibly TRBD1 or TRBD2 (7 bases each). Germline V gives CDR1 SQVTM, CDR2 ANQGSEA. CDR3 length: 18 amino acids. With 7 bases removed from V and 10 bases from J, the gap between germline ends came to 35 bases. CDR3 loop: CSATTGDGWTRRLTEQFF. In DNA form, the CDR3 reads TGCAGCGCCACAACAGGGGATGGGTGGACTAGGAGGTTAACCGAGCAGTTCTTC.

On this clone: Other DNA sequences of this sample code for an identical CDR3. V usage is TRBV18 and J usage is TRBJ2-2; 7 bases line up with TRBD1. With 6 bases clipped from V and 1 base from J, the junction kept 2 bases outside the gene matches. Germline assignment: CDR1 KGHSH and CDR2 LQKENI. The CDR3 has 14 amino acids. CDR3 sequence reads: CASSRQGNTGELFF. In nucleotides, the CDR3 is TGTGCCAGCTCGCGACAGGGGAACACCGGGGAGCTGTTTTTT. The whole variable domain, remainder taken from reference TRBV18 and TRBJ2-2, is NAGVMQNPRHLVRRRGQEARLRCSPMKGHSHVYWYRQLPEEGLKFMVYLQKENIIDESGMPKERFSAEFPKEGPSILRIQQVVRGDSAAYFCASSRQGNTGELFFGEGSRLTVL.

The V gene is TRBV28, the J gene TRBJ2-5; D gene uncertain. The CDR3 sequence is 13 residues long. V was trimmed by 6 bases and J by 0 bases, leaving 8 bases between them. CDR1 and CDR2 from the germline V gene are MDHEN and SYDVKM. CDR3 residues: CASSSSYQETQYF. CDR3 nucleotide sequence: TGTGCCAGCAGCTCGTCGTACCAAGAGACCCAGTACTTC. Full variable domain (outside the CDR3, taken from reference TRBV28 and TRBJ2-5): DVKVTQSSRYLVKRTGEKVFLECVQDMDHENMFWYRQDPGLGLRLIYFSYDVKMKEKGDIPEGYSVSREKKERFSLILESASTNQTSMYLCASSSSYQETQYFGPGTRLLVL.

The gene calls are TRBV5-5 and TRBJ1-4, with D possibly matching TRBD1 (5 bases). V lost 3 bases, J lost 0 bases, and 18 bases lay in between. Per germline, CDR1 SGHKS and CDR2 YYEKEE (reference sequence). The CDR3 extends over 18 amino acids. The CDR3: CASSYGPTTGPTNEKLFF. CDR3 DNA sequence: TGTGCCAGCAGCTATGGGCCTACCACAGGTCCAACTAATGAAAAACTGTTTTTT.

The rearrangement links TRBV12-5 to TRBJ2-2; unclear D gene. The CDR3 has 11 residues. V was trimmed by 7 bases and J by 6 bases, leaving 6 bases between them. Per germline, CDR1 LGHNT and CDR2 FRNRAP. The CDR3 reads CASASSGELFF. CDR3 nucleotide sequence: TGTGCTAGTGCCTCCTCCGGGGAGCTGTTTTTT.

Notes on this clone: Additional DNA sequences in this sample encode the identical CDR3. J is TRBJ2-5 and V is TRBV5-5, with no clear D. CDR1 is SGHKS and CDR2 is YYEKEE in the germline V gene (reference sequence). V shed 4 bases and J shed 2 bases, with 9 bases lying between them. CDR3 length: 13 amino acids. In nucleotides, the CDR3 is TGTGCCAGCAGCCTAGGGCCTCAAGAGACCCAGTACTTC. Its protein product is CASSLGPQETQYF.

V usage is TRBV5-5 and J usage is TRBJ1-5; no clear D gene. V shed 3 bases and J shed 10 bases, with 14 bases lying between them. The CDR3 covers 13 residues. In germline, CDR1 is SGHKS, CDR2 YYEKEE (reference sequence). The CDR3 region is CASSSGRGVPQHF. The CDR3 DNA sequence: TGTGCCAGCAGCTCTGGCCGGGGTGTACCCCAGCATTTT.

V gene TRBV9 combines with J gene TRBJ2-7; the match to TRBD2 covers 8 bases. The CDR3 totals 15 residues. The V and J ends lost 0 bases and 3 bases, in that order; junction bases with no gene match: 5. The V gene's germline CDR1 is SGDLS and CDR2 YYNGEE. As DNA, the CDR3 is TGTGCCAGCAGCGTAGAAGGCGGGAGGCTCTACGAGCAGTACTTC. It encodes CASSVEGGRLYEQYF.

The V and J genes are TRBV9 and TRBJ2-1; D unresolved. Germline V gives CDR1 SGDLS, CDR2 YYNGEE. The CDR3 runs to 14 residues. V shed 4 bases and J shed 5 bases, with 13 bases lying between them. CDR3 sequence (DNA): TGTGCCAGCAGCAATCGGGTAAGCGACAATGAGCAGTTCTTC. Its protein is CASSNRVSDNEQFF.

This rearrangement joins TRBV19 to TRBJ2-2, with 7 bases matching TRBD2. The J segment lost 2 bases and the V segment lost 3 bases, leaving 6 bases of the junction unmatched. This CDR3 contains 16 residues. CDR1 is LNHDA, CDR2 SQIVND, per germline (reference sequence). CDR3 residues: CASSIHGRGNTGELFF. Written as DNA, the CDR3 is TGTGCCAGTAGTATTCATGGGAGGGGAAACACCGGGGAGCTGTTTTTT.

This clone has a single count. The chain links TRBV28 to TRBJ2-1, with D unclear. Trimming removed 1 base at V and 9 bases at J, with 4 bases between. The V gene's germline CDR1 is MDHEN and CDR2 SYDVKM. The CDR3 length is 11 residues. CDR3 loop: CASSLYGEQFF. The CDR3 coding sequence is TGTGCCAGCAGTTTATACGGTGAGCAGTTCTTC.

About this clone itself: The sample holds other DNA sequences that translate to the same CDR3. This chain connects TRBV29-1 to TRBJ2-5; D remains unclear. The ends were cut back, 4 bases at V and 3 bases at J, with 6 bases in the middle. This CDR3 spans 11 amino acids. Germline CDR1 is SQVTM and CDR2 is ANQGSEA. The CDR3 loop reads CSVVREETQYF. The CDR3 coding sequence is TGCAGCGTTGTTAGAGAAGAGACCCAGTACTTC.